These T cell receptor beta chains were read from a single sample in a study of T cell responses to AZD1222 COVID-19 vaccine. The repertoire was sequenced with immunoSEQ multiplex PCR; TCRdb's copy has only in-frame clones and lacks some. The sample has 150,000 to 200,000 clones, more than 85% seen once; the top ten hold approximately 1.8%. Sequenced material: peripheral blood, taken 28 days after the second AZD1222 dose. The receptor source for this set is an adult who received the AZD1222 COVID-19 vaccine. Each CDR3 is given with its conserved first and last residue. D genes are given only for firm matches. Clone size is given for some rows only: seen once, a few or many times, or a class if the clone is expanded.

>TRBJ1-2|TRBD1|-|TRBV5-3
TGTGCCAGAAGCGGAAAGGACAGGTCTAACTATGGCTACACCTTC
CARSGKDRSNYGYTF
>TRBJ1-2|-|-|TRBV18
TGTGCCAGCTCACCAGACCGAGGGGGGGGCCACTATGGCTACACCTTC
CASSPDRGGGHYGYTF
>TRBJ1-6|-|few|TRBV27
TGTGCCAGCAGTTTAAAGGCAGGGGCCTATAATTCACCCCTCCACTTT
CASSLKAGAYNSPLHF
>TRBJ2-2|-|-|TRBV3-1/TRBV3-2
TGTGCCAGCAGCCTTTATGAAGCCGGGGAGCTGTTTTTT
CASSLYEAGELFF
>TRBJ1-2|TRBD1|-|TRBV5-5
TGTGCCAGCAGCCCAGGGACAGGCCTTAACTATGGCTACACCTTC
CASSPGTGLNYGYTF
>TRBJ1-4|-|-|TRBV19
TGTGCCAGTAAAGGGGCAGAGTATTCAACTAATGAAAAACTGTTTTTT
CASKGAEYSTNEKLFF
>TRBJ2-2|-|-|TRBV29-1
TGCAGCGTTGAGGGGGAACTGCCCGGGGAGCTGTTTTTT
CSVEGELPGELFF
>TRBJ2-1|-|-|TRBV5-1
TGCGCCAGCAGCTTGGCGGCGACATACAATGAGCAGTTCTTC
CASSLAATYNEQFF
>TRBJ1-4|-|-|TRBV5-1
TGCGCCAGCAGCTCTGCCGCAGGGACAACTAATGAAAAACTGTTTTTT
CASSSAAGTTNEKLFF
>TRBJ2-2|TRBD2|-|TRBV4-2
TGTGCCAGCAGCCGCTCCCTAGCGGGGGCGGGAGCCACCGGGGAGCTGTTTTTT
CASSRSLAGAGATGELFF
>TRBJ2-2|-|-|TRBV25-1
TGTGCCAGCAGTGATCCGAAGAAAGCGAACACCGGGGAGCTGTTTTTT
CASSDPKKANTGELFF
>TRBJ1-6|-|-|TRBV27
TGTGCCAGCAGTCCCCGATGGAGATCACCCCTCCACTTT
CASSPRWRSPLHF
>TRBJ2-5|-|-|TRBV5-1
TGCGCCAGCAGCTCCGAACCGGCTCAAGGGGAGACCCAGTACTTC
CASSSEPAQGETQYF
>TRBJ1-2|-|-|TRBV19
TGTGCCAGTAGTATACAGGGAAATTTTGCGAACTATGGCTACACCTTC
CASSIQGNFANYGYTF
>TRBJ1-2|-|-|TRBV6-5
TGTGCCAGCAGCAGAACTCATGCCCGAAACTATGGCTACACCTTC
CASSRTHARNYGYTF
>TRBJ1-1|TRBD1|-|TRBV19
TGTGCCAGTAAAGATAAGACAGGGGGCGCGGGTGAAGCTTTCTTT
CASKDKTGGAGEAFF
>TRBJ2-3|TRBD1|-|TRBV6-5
TGTGCCAGCAGTCGTAGGACAGGTGGTGCAGATACGCAGTATTTT
CASSRRTGGADTQYF
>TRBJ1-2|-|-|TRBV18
TGTGCCAGCTCACTCCCAGGGCAGGCTAAAGGCTACACCTTC
CASSLPGQAKGYTF
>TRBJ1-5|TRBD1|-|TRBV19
TGTGCCAGTCGACAGGGGGCGAGCAATCAGCCCCAGCATTTT
CASRQGASNQPQHF
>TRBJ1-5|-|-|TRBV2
TGTGCCGGCTCACCAGGGGAGGGTCAGCCCCAGCATTTT
CAGSPGEGQPQHF
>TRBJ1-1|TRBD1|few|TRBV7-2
TGTGCCAGCAGCTTAGTCTACAGGGGAAACACTGAAGCTTTCTTT
CASSLVYRGNTEAFF
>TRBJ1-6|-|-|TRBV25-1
TGTGCCAGCAGTGATCCAGTGGGTTCCCTCCACTTT
CASSDPVGSLHF
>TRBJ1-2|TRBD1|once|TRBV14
TGTGCCAGCAGCCTAAACAGGGGCTATGGCTACACCTTC
CASSLNRGYGYTF
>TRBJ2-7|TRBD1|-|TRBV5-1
TGCGCCAGCAGCCAGCGGACAGGGTACGGCGAGCAGTACTTC
CASSQRTGYGEQYF
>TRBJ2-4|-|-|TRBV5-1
TGCGCCAGCAGCTTGGGAGCTTCGGTAGCCAAAAACATTCAGTACTTC
CASSLGASVAKNIQYF
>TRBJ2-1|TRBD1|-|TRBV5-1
TGCGCCAGCCGTCCCAGGACAGGGGTGGGTTACAATGAGCAGTTCTTC
CASRPRTGVGYNEQFF
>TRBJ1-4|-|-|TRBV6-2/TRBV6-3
TGTGCCAGCAGTTACGGCCAGATAGGTGAAAAACTGTTTTTT
CASSYGQIGEKLFF
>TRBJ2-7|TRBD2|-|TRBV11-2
TGTGCCAGCAGCCCTAGACTAGCGCGCTACGAGCAGTACTTC
CASSPRLARYEQYF
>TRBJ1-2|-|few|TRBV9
TGTGCCAGCAGCCCGAGAAGAGGGTCAAATGGCTACACCTTC
CASSPRRGSNGYTF
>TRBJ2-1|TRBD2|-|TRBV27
TGTGCCAGCAGTCCGATGGGACTAGCGGGGGGTCTAAGCTCCTACAATGAGCAGTTCTTC
CASSPMGLAGGLSSYNEQFF
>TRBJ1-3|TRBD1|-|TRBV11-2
TGTGCCAGCAGCTTGCACAGGGGCGTTGGTGGAAACACCATATATTTT
CASSLHRGVGGNTIYF
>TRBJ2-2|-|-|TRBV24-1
TGTGCCACCAGCGCTAGGGGATTGAACACCGGGGAGCTGTTTTTT
CATSARGLNTGELFF
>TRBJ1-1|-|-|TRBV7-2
TGTGCCAGCAGCAGCGGGGGCTGGGGTTTAAATGAAGCTTTCTTT
CASSSGGWGLNEAFF
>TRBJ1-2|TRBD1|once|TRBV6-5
TGTGCCAGCAGTACTGACAGGGGACTCTATGGCTACACCTTC
CASSTDRGLYGYTF
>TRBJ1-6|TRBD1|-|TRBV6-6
TGTGCCAGCAAACAACCGGGACAGCGTTTTTCACCCCTCCACTTT
CASKQPGQRFSPLHF
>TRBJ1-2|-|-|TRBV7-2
TGTGCCAGCAGCTTGCGGACAGTCCGAGGAGGGTATGGCTACACCTTC
CASSLRTVRGGYGYTF
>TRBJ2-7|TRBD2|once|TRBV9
TGTGCCAGCAGCGTAGCTCCGGCTAGCGGGATGTACGAGCAGTACTTC
CASSVAPASGMYEQYF
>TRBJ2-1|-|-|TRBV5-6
TGTGCCAGCAGCCTCCCCCTAGCCGATGAGCAGTTCTTC
CASSLPLADEQFF
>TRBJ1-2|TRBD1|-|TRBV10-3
TGTGCCATCAGTGAGAGGACAGGGGGCGAATTAGTCGATGGCTACACCTTC
CAISERTGGELVDGYTF
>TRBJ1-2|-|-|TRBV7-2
TGTGCCAGCAGCTTAGATATCGCTTCGAGGTATGGCTACACCTTC
CASSLDIASRYGYTF
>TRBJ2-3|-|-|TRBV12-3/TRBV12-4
TGTGCCAGCAGTTTAACCCGGTTAGATACGCAGTATTTT
CASSLTRLDTQYF
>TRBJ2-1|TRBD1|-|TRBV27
TGTGCCAGCAGTCCCCGGGACAGAATCTACAATGAGCAGTTCTTC
CASSPRDRIYNEQFF